Presented here are 18 T cell receptor beta chains from one specimen sequenced in a study of T cell clonality in common variable immunodeficiency. Study conclusions and caveats: Reportedly, TCR beta sequences from common variable immunodeficiency showed fewer deletions and N-nucleotide insertions.

These receptors' targets are unknown. Generated by immunoSEQ multiplex PCR, the TCRdb table keeps only in-frame clones and is missing some. The specimen has about 19,000 clones, none found just once. What was sequenced was peripheral blood mononuclear cells. The origin of the receptors is a human donor with common variable immunodeficiency.

A few counts support this clone. The read finishes 3 residues shy of the CDR3 end, and the germline J gene is used to complete it. The chain is built from TRBV5-1 and TRBJ2-7; 10 bases agree with TRBD2. CDR1 SGHRS and CDR2 YFSETQ come from the germline V gene. J lost 3 bases, V lost 4 bases, and 10 bases had no gene match. This CDR3 has 16 residues. CDR3 protein: CASSASIAGGLYEQYF. The sequenced CDR3 bases are TGCGCCAGCAGCGCCAGTATAGCGGGGGGCCTCTACGAG.

This clone occurred many times. The CDR3 goes on 3 residues after the read ends, and that part is filled in from the germline J gene. This chain links TRBV29-1 with TRBJ2-3; maybe TRBD1 (6 bases). V was pared by 1 base and J by 5 bases, with 13 bases between. The CDR3 spans 14 residues. Germline lookup yields CDR1 SQVTM and CDR2 ANQGSEA. CDR3 sequence: CSVEVDRSVDTQYF. The CDR3 bases that were read are TGCAGCGTTGAAGTTGACAGGTCCGTAGATACG.

To note about this clone: With the read ending 3 residues before the CDR3 end, the germline J gene is used to fill in that end. V usage is TRBV18 and J usage is TRBJ1-1; D might be TRBD1 (5 bases). Trimming pared 5 bases from V and 4 bases from J, leaving 11 bases between. The CDR3 is 13 amino acids. Germline V gene data show CDR1 as KGHSH and CDR2 as LQKENI. Incomplete CDR3 DNA: TGTGCCAGCTCATCCCCGGGGGGCACTGAA. This codes for CASSSPGGTE. The whole CDR3 reads CASSSPGGTEAFF.

The sample holds a few counts of this clone. Sequencing ends 3 residues short of the CDR3 end; the germline J gene provides the rest. The chain carries TRBV7-8 and TRBJ2-2; possibly TRBD1 for D (6 bases). Germline V CDR1 and CDR2: SGHVS, FQNEAQ. This CDR3 has 17 residues. V was shortened by 0 bases and J by 2 bases, with 13 bases between the two germline ends. This CDR3 is CASSLAGSRGNTGELFF. The CDR3 bases that were read are TGTGCCAGCAGCTTAGCGGGGAGCAGGGGAAACACCGGGGAG.

This clone has a count of ten or more. The CDR3 end is not reached by the read, which stops 3 residues before it; the germline J gene fills it in. This chain links TRBV7-9 with TRBJ1-2, with D perhaps TRBD1 (6 bases). The CDR3 runs 14 residues. Per the germline V gene, CDR1 is SEHNR and CDR2 is FQNEAQ (reference sequence). The V and J ends lost 5 bases and 4 bases respectively, with 14 bases between them. Partial CDR3 DNA: TGTGCCAGCAGCCCCGGGGCAGGGGCCTATGGC. As protein: CASSPGAGAYG. From start to end, the CDR3 is CASSPGAGAYGYTF.

About this clone itself: Read coverage stops 3 residues before the CDR3 terminus; the germline J gene supplies the remainder. The V and J genes are TRBV7-7 and TRBJ2-3; 10 nucleotides align to TRBD2. With V trimmed by 5 bases and J by 2 bases, 4 bases remained unmatched. The CDR3 extends over 15 amino acids. Germline-derived CDR1 and CDR2 are SSHAT and FNYEAQ (reference sequence). Partial CDR3 DNA: TGTGCCAGCAGCCCCCTAGCGGGAGTCACAGATACG. This encodes CASSPLAGVTDT. The CDR3 as a whole reads CASSPLAGVTDTQYF.

In this sample, this clone turned up many times. The sequenced fragment ends 3 residues before the CDR3 boundary, so the rest is inferred from the germline J gene. The J gene is TRBJ1-4, the V gene TRBV20-1; TRBD1 matches 10 bases. Germline CDR1 is DFQATT and CDR2 is SNEGSKA (reference sequence). Germline trimming cut 2 bases from V and 7 bases from J; bases unmatched to any gene: 7. The CDR3 consists of 15 residues. The CDR3: CSARPLTGGGEKLFF. The CDR3 bases that were read are TGCAGTGCTAGACCCCTGACAGGGGGCGGTGAAAAA.

This clone was seen only a few times. The CDR3 end falls 3 residues outside the read, so it is completed with the germline J gene. The genes are TRBV30 and TRBJ2-7; the match to TRBD1 covers 9 bases. This CDR3 is built from 15 residues. The trim removed 3 bases at V and 1 base at J, leaving 7 bases unmatched. Germline assignment: CDR1 GTSNPN and CDR2 SVGIG (reference sequence). CDR3 sequence: CAWSRQGEGSYEQYF. The DNA read from the CDR3 is TGTGCCTGGAGCCGACAGGGGGAAGGATCCTACGAG.

On this clone: The read terminates 3 residues before the CDR3 end, so the remaining end is supplied by the germline J gene. This chain joins TRBV18 and TRBJ2-1; a possible D gene is TRBD1 (5 bases). Germline V lookup: CDR1 KGHSH, CDR2 LQKENI. Trimming shortened V by 3 bases and J by 0 bases, and 15 bases separated the two germline ends. The CDR3 is 17 amino acids. The chain's CDR3 is CASSPRQTKISYNEQFF. The sequenced part of the CDR3 DNA is TGTGCCAGCTCACCCAGACAGACCAAAATCTCCTACAATGAG.

Comments on this clone: The observed sequence ends 3 residues before the CDR3 terminus, with the missing tail filled in from the germline J gene. This chain uses TRBV18 with TRBJ2-1; TRBD2 matches at 14 bases. CDR1 and CDR2 from the germline V gene are KGHSH and LQKENI. The V and J ends lost 2 bases and 7 bases, in that order; junction bases with no gene match: 1. The length of the CDR3 is 15 residues. CDR3 region: CASSPGTSGRNEQFF. The CDR3 DNA, read in part, is TGTGCCAGCTCACCAGGGACTAGCGGGAGAAATGAG.

This clone came up many times. The CDR3 end lies 3 residues beyond the end of the read and is filled in from the germline J gene. The chain couples TRBV9 to TRBJ2-1, with TRBD1 matching over 12 bases. Germline CDR1 reads SGDLS; CDR2 reads YYNGEE. This CDR3 spans 15 amino acids. V was pared by 4 bases and J by 9 bases, with 8 bases of the junction left unmatched. The covered CDR3 bases are TGTGCCAGCAGCCAAGGGGGGACAGGGGGCGGTGAG. This codes for CASSQGGTGGGE. The full CDR3 protein reads CASSQGGTGGGEQFF.

Remarks on this clone: Sequencing ends 3 residues short of the CDR3 end; the germline J gene provides the rest. The rearrangement joins TRBV11-3 to TRBJ1-1; D possibly corresponds to TRBD1 (5 bases). CDR3 length: 15 amino acids. Per the germline V gene, CDR1 is SGHNT and CDR2 is YENEEA. Trimming removed 2 bases from V and 4 bases from J, with 14 bases in between. Partial CDR3 DNA: TGTGCCAGCAGCTTATCATGGGGAAGGGGCACTGAA. This codes for CASSLSWGRGTE. The whole CDR3 protein reads CASSLSWGRGTEAFF.

The table lists this clone with a few counts. The CDR3 end is not reached by the read, which stops 3 residues before it; the germline J gene fills it in. The chain employs TRBV18 and TRBJ1-6, with D possibly TRBD1 on 6 matching bases. V lost 6 bases and J 5 bases, leaving 11 bases between the germline ends. Germline CDR1 and CDR2: KGHSH and LQKENI. The CDR3 runs 14 residues. The CDR3 loop reads CASSPRGDNSPLHF. The sequenced part of the CDR3 DNA is TGTGCCAGCTCCCCCAGGGGCGATAATTCACCC.

This clone was recorded at least ten times. The missing CDR3 end, 3 residues past where the read stops, is filled in from the germline J gene. The chain has TRBV6-2 or TRBV6-3 and TRBJ2-3; TRBD1 is a possible D gene (5 bases). Trimming removed 2 bases from V and 2 bases from J, with 8 bases in between. The CDR3 has 14 amino acids. Germline CDR1 MNHEY, CDR2 SVGEGT. The part of the CDR3 DNA that was read is TGTGCCAGCAGTTACGAACAGGTCACAGATACG. It is translated as CASSYEQVTDT. The CDR3 in full is CASSYEQVTDTQYF.

As to this clone: The read gets to within 3 residues of the CDR3 end, and the germline J gene fills in the rest. The genes are TRBV5-1 and TRBJ2-7, with 10 bases matching TRBD1. Germline CDR1 reads SGHRS; CDR2 reads YFSETQ. CDR3 length: 14 residues. Trimming at V came to 2 bases and at J to 6 bases, leaving 5 bases not matched to a gene. This chain's CDR3 is CASSLGTGVGEQYF. Partial CDR3 DNA: TGCGCCAGCAGCTTAGGGACAGGGGTCGGCGAG.

A remark on this clone: Read sequence stops 3 residues before the CDR3 end, and the germline J gene provides the missing end. The chain carries TRBV6-2 or TRBV6-3 and TRBJ1-5; TRBD1 might be the D (6 bases). Trimming removed 7 bases at V and 3 bases at J, with 10 bases between. The CDR3 contains 13 residues. The germline V gene encodes CDR1 MNHEY and CDR2 SVGEGT. The CDR3 DNA, read in part, is TGTGCCAGCATCCAGGGGCCCAATCAGCCC. Its protein product is CASIQGPNQP. Given in full, the CDR3 is CASIQGPNQPQHF.

This clone was recorded many times. Read coverage stops 3 residues before the CDR3 terminus; the germline J gene supplies the remainder. The chain carries TRBV7-2 and TRBJ1-5, with 8 bases that match TRBD1. CDR1 and CDR2 (germline): SGHTA, FQGNSA. With V trimmed by 3 bases and J by 2 bases, 3 bases remained unmatched. The CDR3 is made up of 15 amino acids. CDR3 amino acids: CASSFATGGNQPQHF. Incomplete CDR3 DNA: TGTGCCAGCAGCTTCGCGACAGGGGGCAATCAGCCC.

This clone was recorded at least ten times. The read ends 3 residues early relative to the CDR3; the germline J gene fills the gap. V usage is TRBV29-1 and J usage is TRBJ2-1; 8 bases fit TRBD1. With V trimmed by 7 bases and J by 5 bases, 4 bases remained unmatched. Germline V CDR1 and CDR2: SQVTM, ANQGSEA. The CDR3 length is 12 residues. This CDR3 reads CSGQGTNNEQFF. The DNA read from the CDR3 is TGCAGCGGACAGGGGACAAACAATGAG.